This T cell receptor beta chain was sequenced for a study of blood T cells in healthy people across ages. For the study at large: In model experiments, template switching was able to capture about one barcoded beta molecule for every two T cells that were present.

The study, taken as a whole, reports: Without sorted subsets, naive and antigen-experienced compartments could not be conclusively compared.

The CDR3 sequence is 17 residues long. CDR1 SGHTA and CDR2 FQGTGA come from the germline V gene. With V trimmed by 4 bases and J by 5 bases, 5 bases remained unmatched. A word on this clonotype: Antigen: not known.

Primed by a sample-barcoded 5' primer and a J-beta primer mix, a second PCR proceeded for about 6 to 11 cycles. Each cDNA was tagged by a template-switch adaptor containing 12 random nucleotides. TCRdb reprocessed the 5' RACE reads with MiXCR, giving one entry per CDR3 protein. The sample records 1.5 million to 2 million distinct CDR3 sequences, about two fifths being singletons. This chain uses TRBV7-3 with TRBJ2-1; 16 bases line up with TRBD2. The receptor's source is a human donor in good health. Sequencing was done on a sample of blood. CDR3: CASSSGLAGGLNNEQFF. The DNA for the CDR3 is TGTGCCAGCAGCTCGGGACTAGCGGGGGGGCTCAACAATGAGCAGTTCTTC.